These T cell receptor beta chains were read from a single sample in a study of blood T cells in healthy people across ages. TCRdb fed the 5' RACE reads into MiXCR, producing one record per CDR3 protein. This sample carries some 1.1 million distinct CDR3 sequences, about two fifths of them seen once, and the ten largest clones take roughly 13%. Sequenced: blood. These receptors were collected from a man between 18 and 35 years old in good health. CDR3s include the opening cysteine and the closing phenylalanine or tryptophan. The order of the fields is V gene, CDR3 protein.

v_call: TRBV6-5
cdr3_aa: CASSYSQPRNEELFF

v_call: TRBV7-9
cdr3_aa: CASSPTTQDNEQYF

v_call: TRBV7-3
cdr3_aa: CASSLGSGQGYTF

v_call: TRBV12-3/TRBV12-4
cdr3_aa: CASSLDVGAGYTF

v_call: TRBV30
cdr3_aa: CAWRVLGGHTF

v_call: TRBV25-1
cdr3_aa: CASSESGGYEQYF

v_call: TRBV7-9
cdr3_aa: CASSLDQYTQYF

v_call: TRBV5-4
cdr3_aa: CASSPDRGGNEKLFF

v_call: TRBV29-1
cdr3_aa: CSLMAANTGELFF

v_call: TRBV7-9
cdr3_aa: CASSRGPDTEAFF

v_call: TRBV7-2
cdr3_aa: CASSPSANNQPQHF

v_call: TRBV20-1
cdr3_aa: CSAQVMGGNEKLFF

v_call: TRBV27
cdr3_aa: CASSTLGQGARGYTF

v_call: TRBV6-2/TRBV6-3
cdr3_aa: CASSYSGNPNQPQHF

v_call: TRBV7-3
cdr3_aa: CASSLDPQGTYEQYF

v_call: TRBV9
cdr3_aa: CASSVNYFGNTEAFF

v_call: TRBV20-1
cdr3_aa: CSATTIDRAGEQYF

v_call: TRBV12-3/TRBV12-4
cdr3_aa: CASSRRLAGAADTQYF

v_call: TRBV13
cdr3_aa: CASSSRQGYNEQFF

v_call: TRBV20-1
cdr3_aa: CSALGRNQPQHF

v_call: TRBV12-3/TRBV12-4
cdr3_aa: CASSPGGSGCRYTF

v_call: TRBV10-3
cdr3_aa: CAISERPGNMNTEAFF

v_call: TRBV4-2
cdr3_aa: CASSQDPSDQPQHF

v_call: TRBV6-2/TRBV6-3
cdr3_aa: CASSYFLGLANNEQFF

v_call: TRBV12-3/TRBV12-4
cdr3_aa: CASSRGTGELFF

v_call: TRBV4-3
cdr3_aa: CASSQIGRTDTQYF

v_call: TRBV6-5
cdr3_aa: CASTIQGSGANVLTF

v_call: TRBV19
cdr3_aa: CASSFQRGFKADTQYF

v_call: TRBV27
cdr3_aa: CASSAGTAYNEQFF

v_call: TRBV12-3/TRBV12-4
cdr3_aa: CASSLSQGGADTQYF

v_call: TRBV2
cdr3_aa: CASSEWGWTEAFF

v_call: TRBV20-1
cdr3_aa: CSARAQGLWTGELFF

v_call: TRBV28
cdr3_aa: CASSFLQRNTEAFF

v_call: TRBV14
cdr3_aa: CASTSKGGEQFF

v_call: TRBV15
cdr3_aa: CATGGTVMGTDTQYF

v_call: TRBV12-3/TRBV12-4
cdr3_aa: CASRRDRGRSFPEAFF

v_call: TRBV12-3/TRBV12-4
cdr3_aa: CASEGLSYEQYF

v_call: TRBV2
cdr3_aa: CASRDTSLTYEQYF

v_call: TRBV7-2
cdr3_aa: CASSLGLHTGELFF

v_call: TRBV29-1
cdr3_aa: CSVAPGGSYGYTF

v_call: TRBV6-2/TRBV6-3
cdr3_aa: CASSYGGFLYNEQFF

v_call: TRBV9
cdr3_aa: CASSPRDSPYNEQYF

v_call: TRBV20-1
cdr3_aa: CSAHKRTAAYSPLHF

v_call: TRBV3-1
cdr3_aa: CASSHTDSLFF

v_call: TRBV10-3
cdr3_aa: CAIARTGNTEAFF

v_call: TRBV28
cdr3_aa: CASSLSQGDYGYTF

v_call: TRBV7-2
cdr3_aa: CASSGNRGDYGYTF

v_call: TRBV29-1
cdr3_aa: CSVEGKSSYNEQFF

v_call: TRBV20-1
cdr3_aa: CSARDRATNYGYTF

v_call: TRBV20-1
cdr3_aa: CSAPSPRFHGYTF

v_call: TRBV4-1
cdr3_aa: CASSQVRVPNQPQHF

v_call: TRBV12-3/TRBV12-4
cdr3_aa: CASTPVGGNTIYF

v_call: TRBV20-1
cdr3_aa: CSAPVSGQPPNTQYF

v_call: TRBV6-1
cdr3_aa: CASSELGTGDTEAFF

v_call: TRBV10-3
cdr3_aa: CAISAGVGSYGYTF

v_call: TRBV7-9
cdr3_aa: CASSYRAYEQYF

v_call: TRBV7-9
cdr3_aa: CASSIYGVETFF

v_call: TRBV29-1
cdr3_aa: CSVGHANPGEKLFF